The entry below gives a single T cell receptor beta chain sequence along with its context. These data are taken from a study of blood T cell repertoires in COVID-19. Profiling relied on immunoSEQ multiplex PCR, and the TCRdb table lists in-frame clones only, not all of them. The data show under 150,000 clones, 85% to 90% seen once. This TCR was sampled from a woman between 45 and 65 years old with acute or convalescent COVID-19. The sequencing input was peripheral blood.

CDR3 in DNA: TGTGCCACCAACTTACAGGGAAGGTCACCCCTCCACTTT. It encodes CATNLQGRSPLHF. This chain connects TRBV6-5 to TRBJ1-6, with D possibly matching TRBD1 (6 bases). The V and J ends lost 10 bases and 10 bases respectively, with 17 bases between them. Germline V gives CDR1 MNHEY, CDR2 SVGAGI. The CDR3 length is 13 residues.